This T cell receptor (beta chain) was recorded in a study of T cell repertoires in cytomegalovirus infection. Across the whole study: Public TCR beta signatures marked donors with CMV infection and the matching HLA.

TCRdb fed the reads into MiXCR, producing one record per CDR3 protein. This table holds hundreds of thousands of distinct CDR3 sequences, 30% to 40% found once. Concerning this clonotype itself: Its antigen is as yet unknown.

Regarding the study as a whole: The ex vivo response was dominated by HLA-C-restricted CMV-specific TCR beta clonotypes.

This CDR3 region has 13 residues. Per the germline V gene, CDR1 is MNHEY and CDR2 is SVGEGT. The J segment lost 3 bases and the V segment lost 7 bases, leaving 5 bases of the junction unmatched. The chain couples TRBV6-2 or TRBV6-3 to TRBJ1-2, with 7 bases identical to TRBD1. Sequenced material: cultured CD8+ T cells from PBMCs, taken from culture after CMV antigen stimulation. The receptor was derived from a human donor in good health (CMV status not recorded). Some clones in this sample may be carry-over from other donors' samples. The CDR3 sequence is CASTDRPYYGYTF. The CDR3 region has the DNA TGTGCCAGCACGGACAGGCCCTACTATGGCTACACCTTC.